The clone carrying this TCR beta chain occurred once. Libraries were prepared by immunoSEQ multiplex PCR; TCRdb keeps only in-frame clonotypes and omits some of them. The sample shows about 320,000 clones, 85% of them seen only once. The V gene end was trimmed by 2 bases and the J gene end by 5 bases; junction bases not matched to a gene: 14. Per germline, CDR1 LGHNT and CDR2 FRNRAP. The CDR3 has 18 amino acids. This record belongs to a study of blood T cell repertoires in COVID-19. The J gene is TRBJ1-2, the V gene TRBV12-5; TRBD1 agrees at 10 bases. This clonotype was obtained from a woman in her 30s who had been exposed to COVID-19. The sample was PBMCs or T cells enriched from blood (not recorded which). This CDR3 reads CASGLRGQGTLRSYGYTF. In DNA form, the CDR3 reads TGTGCTAGTGGTTTGAGGGGACAGGGGACCCTAAGGAGTTATGGCTACACCTTC.